The TCR beta chain described here comes from a study of lymphopenia after photon versus proton radiotherapy. Per germline, CDR1 MNHEY and CDR2 SMNVEV (reference sequence). This CDR3 comprises 18 residues. The table came from immunoSEQ multiplex PCR; TCRdb's copy has only in-frame clones and leaves some out. The sample includes 25,000 to 35,000 clones, just under 90% seen only once; the top ten take more than 40%. As to this clone: One junction end disagrees with the germline gene, perhaps due to a read error. Other DNA sequences in this specimen translate into the identical CDR3.

The source material was peripheral blood, sampled from a patient treated with proton-based radiotherapy. The sequence was collected from a woman in her sixties with cholangiocarcinoma. Some clones in this sample may be carry-over from other donors' samples. The rearrangement uses TRBV27 and TRBJ2-1; possible D gene TRBD1, 6 bases. The DNA for the CDR3 is TGTGCCAGCAGTCGCATTCCGGGACAATGGCCCTCCGACAATGAGCAGTTCTTC. Protein: CASSRIPGQWPSDNEQFF.